One and the same sample provided the 32 T cell receptor beta chains below, sequenced in a study of CD4 T cells in relation to SARS-CoV-2 and coronaviruses. The data were produced by immunoSEQ multiplex PCR, yet TCRdb's version contains in-frame clones alone and is incomplete. The sample has over 40,000 clones; roughly 84% are singletons. Their target antigens are unknown. Material for sequencing was naive CD4+ T cells from PBMCs, cultured in vitro. Regarding subset: naive CD4+ T cells isolated by negative enrichment. Source of these receptors: an adult with COVID-19.

This chain joins TRBV3-1 (or the pseudogene TRBV3-2) and TRBJ2-7, with a tentative D call TRBD1 (6 bases). This CDR3 is built from 13 residues. The V and J ends lost 5 bases and 6 bases respectively, with 14 bases between them. CDR1 is LGHDT, CDR2 YNNKEL, per germline (reference sequence). Written as DNA, the CDR3 is TGTGCCAGCAGCTCCCAGGGGTATGGCGAGCAGTACTTC. This translates into CASSSQGYGEQYF.

V gene TRBV2 combines with J gene TRBJ2-5, with 9 bases fitting TRBD1. Germline trimming cut 8 bases from V and 5 bases from J; bases unmatched to any gene: 6. This CDR3 contains 13 residues. The germline V gene encodes CDR1 SNHLY and CDR2 FYNNEI. This CDR3 reads CASGVTGGETQYF. As DNA, the CDR3 is TGTGCCAGCGGCGTGACAGGGGGGGAGACCCAGTACTTC.

V and J are TRBV7-8 and TRBJ2-5; 8 positions agree with TRBD1. The CDR3 consists of 15 residues. After removal of 6 bases from V and 4 bases from J, the junction contained 10 bases not matched to a gene. Per germline, CDR1 SGHVS and CDR2 FQNEAQ. DNA for the CDR3: TGTGCCAGCAGTCTCGACAGGGGTCGGTCAGAGACCCAGTACTTC. Translated, it gives CASSLDRGRSETQYF. Full variable domain (missing parts from reference TRBV7-8 and TRBJ2-5): GAGVSQSPRYKVAKRGQDVALRCDPISGHVSLFWYQQALGQGPEFLTYFQNEAQLDKSGLPSDRFFAERPEGSVSTLKIQRTQQEDSAVYLCASSLDRGRSETQYFGPGTRLLVL.

The genes are TRBV7-9 and TRBJ2-7, with TRBD1 matching 7 bases. The length of the CDR3 is 15 residues. The junction had 5 bases not matched to a gene; V was cut back by 1 base and J by 2 bases. Germline CDR1 reads SEHNR; CDR2 reads FQNEAQ (reference sequence). The CDR3 protein is CASSLGSGTAYEQYF. CDR3 bases: TGTGCCAGCAGCTTAGGTTCAGGGACAGCCTACGAGCAGTACTTC.

This clone was seen only a few times. V gene TRBV6-6 combines with J gene TRBJ2-1; D is perhaps TRBD1 (6 bases). The V gene lost 11 bases and the J gene lost 0 bases, with 14 bases spanning the gap. This CDR3 contains 14 residues. CDR1 and CDR2 from the germline V gene are MNHNY and SVGAGI (reference sequence). The CDR3 is CAGGDHPSYNEQFF. In DNA, the CDR3 is TGTGCCGGGGGCGACCACCCCTCCTACAATGAGCAGTTCTTC.

In the case of this clone: The DNA is omitted, as the CDR3 cannot be located on it reliably, and the CDR3 follows TCRdb's listing. This chain joins TRBV5-6 and TRBJ2-1; TRBD2 was called by the table and not checked on the DNA. CDR1 is SGHDT, CDR2 YYEEEE, per germline. 14 amino acids form the CDR3, both terminal residues included. The CDR3 is CASCWGSGTSRPFF.

This chain joins TRBV7-4 and TRBJ2-7; 8 positions match TRBD2. Trimming cost V 5 bases and J 1 base; bases outside gene matches: 10. Germline assignment: CDR1 SGHVT and CDR2 SQSDAQ. CDR3 length equals 16 residues. CDR3 DNA sequence: TGTGCCAGCAGCCCCGTGCTGGGACTAGGTTCCTACGAGCAGTACTTC. This translates into CASSPVLGLGSYEQYF.

J is TRBJ2-1 and V is TRBV6-4; perhaps TRBD2 as D (5 bases). V shed 2 bases and J shed 0 bases, with 5 bases lying between them. There are 14 residues in the CDR3. Germline assignment: CDR1 MRHNA and CDR2 SNTAGT. CDR3: CASSDGSSYNEQFF. As DNA, the CDR3 is TGTGCCAGCAGTGACGGGAGCTCCTACAATGAGCAGTTCTTC.

The count of this clone is one. This chain links TRBV7-8 with TRBJ2-7, with D unresolved. The CDR3 contains 15 residues. In germline, CDR1 is SGHVS, CDR2 FQNEAQ. Trimming removed 4 bases from V and 3 bases from J, with 16 bases in between. CDR3 residues: CASSSGRIPGYEQYF. The CDR3, as DNA: TGTGCCAGCAGCTCTGGACGAATCCCCGGCTACGAGCAGTACTTC.

This clone occurred a few times. This chain joins TRBV4-1 and TRBJ1-4; the D is unclear. CDR1 is MGHRA and CDR2 is YSYEKL in the germline V gene. The CDR3 sequence is 13 residues long. V was trimmed by 1 base and J by 8 bases, leaving 8 bases between them. CDR3 coding DNA: TGCGCCAGCAGCCAAGTGTTTGGCGAAAAACTGTTTTTT. Translation gives CASSQVFGEKLFF.

This CDR3 reads CASNSGTGVYNEQFF. In DNA, the CDR3 is TGCGCCAGCAACTCTGGGACGGGAGTGTACAATGAGCAGTTCTTC. The chain is built from TRBV5-1 and TRBJ2-1, with a weak D call TRBD2 (6 bases). Germline assignment: CDR1 SGHRS and CDR2 YFSETQ. CDR3 length: 15 residues. V dropped 6 bases and J dropped 4 bases, with 17 bases sitting between them.

This chain connects TRBV25-1 to TRBJ1-4; 9 bases line up with TRBD1. V shed 3 bases and J 3 bases; nucleotides not matched to a gene: 2. In germline, CDR1 is MGHDK, CDR2 SYGVNS. The CDR3 has 15 amino acids. CDR3 coding DNA: TGTGCCAGCAGTGAGACAGGGGGAGCTAATGAAAAACTGTTTTTT. This encodes CASSETGGANEKLFF.

This clone was observed once. The V and J genes are TRBV7-8 and TRBJ2-3; D is possibly TRBD1 or TRBD2 (6 bases each). Trimming stripped 5 bases from V and 5 bases from J, with 20 bases between. The length of the CDR3 is 16 residues. In germline, CDR1 is SGHVS, CDR2 FQNEAQ. The CDR3, as DNA: TGTGCCAGCAGCCTAAAAAATTGGGGGGCGCGAGATACGCAGTATTTT. Protein: CASSLKNWGARDTQYF.

The sample holds one count of this clone. This chain links TRBV6-5 with TRBJ2-3, with 7 bases matching TRBD2. There are 12 residues in the CDR3. The germline V gene has CDR1 MNHEY and CDR2 SVGAGI. CDR3: CAAGVSTDTQYF. CDR3 DNA sequence: TGTGCGGCGGGAGTTTCTACAGATACGCAGTATTTT.

The V gene is TRBV7-9, the J gene TRBJ2-1; 8 positions match TRBD2. CDR1 is SEHNR, CDR2 FQNEAQ, per germline (reference sequence). This CDR3 contains 14 residues. With 6 bases clipped from V and 8 bases from J, the junction kept 9 bases outside the gene matches. The CDR3 reads CASRTGLVIHEQFF. CDR3 nucleotide sequence: TGTGCCAGCAGGACGGGACTAGTAATCCATGAGCAGTTCTTC.

The chain uses TRBV2 and TRBJ2-7; D is perhaps TRBD1 or TRBD2 (5 bases each). Germline V gene sequence: CDR1 SNHLY, CDR2 FYNNEI. This CDR3 comprises 12 residues. V lost 6 bases and J 7 bases, leaving 13 bases between the germline ends. CDR3 in amino acids: CASRTGTEEQYF. CDR3 sequence (DNA): TGTGCCAGCAGAACGGGGACGGAGGAGCAGTACTTC.

The genes are TRBV30 and TRBJ1-1; 7 nucleotides agree with TRBD1. Germline V gene data show CDR1 as GTSNPN and CDR2 as SVGIG (reference sequence). This CDR3 has 13 amino acids. V was clipped by 2 bases and J by 11 bases; unmatched bases: 11. This chain's CDR3 is CAWSWRGLSGAFF. The CDR3 DNA follows: TGTGCCTGGAGTTGGAGGGGGCTCTCAGGGGCTTTCTTT.

The chain has TRBV23-1 and TRBJ2-5; D is perhaps TRBD2 (6 bases). TRBV23-1 is designated an ORF whose function remains uncertain. Between the trimmed V and J ends, which lost 6 bases and 5 bases, there was a span of 16 bases. The CDR3 is 14 residues long. CDR3 region: CASRSGRRVETQYF. The CDR3 DNA follows: TGCGCCAGCAGATCGGGTAGGAGGGTGGAGACCCAGTACTTC.

The rearrangement links TRBV5-4 to TRBJ2-6, with D possibly being TRBD2 (5 bases). V lost 1 base, J lost 4 bases, and 9 bases lay in between. Germline V gene data show CDR1 as SGHNT and CDR2 as YYREEE (reference sequence). CDR3 length equals 15 residues. CDR3 protein: CASSLWTGGANVLTF. The CDR3 DNA is TGTGCCAGCAGCTTGTGGACGGGGGGGGCCAACGTCCTGACTTTC.

This clone was counted a single time. The chain joins TRBV18 to TRBJ1-2, with TRBD1 matching 10 bases. The CDR3 loop spans 15 amino acids. V trimming: 3 bases; J trimming: 5 bases; junction bases outside the gene matches: 6. Germline V gene lookup returns CDR1 KGHSH and CDR2 LQKENI. CDR3 bases: TGTGCCAGCTCACCCGAAACGGGACAGGGGTATGGCTACACCTTC. It specifies CASSPETGQGYGYTF. The full variable domain, its missing parts supplied by reference TRBV18 and TRBJ1-2, is NAGVMQNPRHLVRRRGQEARLRCSPMKGHSHVYWYRQLPEEGLKFMVYLQKENIIDESGMPKERFSAEFPKEGPSILRIQQVVRGDSAAYFCASSPETGQGYGYTFGSGTRLTVV.

The chain combines TRBV2 with TRBJ1-1; 9 bases agree with TRBD1. The CDR3 extends over 17 amino acids. The germline V gene encodes CDR1 SNHLY and CDR2 FYNNEI. Trimming at V came to 1 base and at J to 2 bases, leaving 8 bases not matched to a gene. In nucleotides, the CDR3 is TGTGCCAGCAGTGAAGGGGTTTGGGACAGGGCAAACACTGAAGCTTTCTTT. Its protein is CASSEGVWDRANTEAFF.

V usage is TRBV11-2 and J usage is TRBJ2-1; 10 bases align to TRBD2. Losses at the gene ends were 6 bases for V and 5 bases for J; bases not matched to a gene: 10. This CDR3 has 16 residues. Per the germline V gene, CDR1 is SGHAT and CDR2 is FQNNGV. This CDR3 is CASRHTASGGNNEQFF. The CDR3 nucleotides read TGTGCCAGCAGGCACACCGCTAGCGGGGGTAACAATGAGCAGTTCTTC.

A note on this clone: An end of the junction does not agree with germline; a read error may underlie this. The genes are TRBV7-7 and TRBJ2-1; 11 positions agree with TRBD2. This CDR3 contains 16 residues. Germline CDR1 reads SSHAT; CDR2 reads FNYEAQ (reference sequence). This chain's CDR3 is CASSFIAGGAINEQFF. The DNA for the CDR3 is TGTGCTAGCAGCTTTATAGCGGGAGGGGCGATCAATGAGCAGTTCTTC.

The CDR3 DNA follows: TGTGCCAGCAGACCGACTAGCGGGGGATATACTAGCCCAGATACGCAGTATTTT. The encoded protein is CASRPTSGGYTSPDTQYF. V is TRBV28 and J is TRBJ2-3; TRBD2 agrees at 12 bases. The CDR3 consists of 18 residues. Germline lookup yields CDR1 MDHEN and CDR2 SYDVKM. The V gene end was trimmed by 6 bases and the J gene end by 4 bases; junction bases not matched to a gene: 14.

CDR3 in DNA: TGTGCCAGCAGTTTATGGGGGCGGGGGGATGGCTACACCTTC. It translates to CASSLWGRGDGYTF. V and J are TRBV27 and TRBJ1-2; TRBD1 might be the D (6 bases). Deletions cut 1 base from V and 6 bases from J, with 12 bases between. This CDR3 is built from 14 residues. From germline, CDR1 is MNHEY and CDR2 SMNVEV (reference sequence).

This clone was seen more than once but under ten times. The CDR3 DNA follows: TGTGCCACCTCTTCTAGCGGGAGGGCCACCGGGGAGCTGTTTTTT. Protein: CATSSSGRATGELFF. This chain joins TRBV6-5 and TRBJ2-2; 12 bases fit TRBD2. The V gene's germline CDR1 is MNHEY and CDR2 SVGAGI. The J segment lost 4 bases and the V segment lost 10 bases, leaving 7 bases of the junction unmatched. The CDR3 has 15 amino acids.

This clone was detected a few times. CDR3 DNA: TGTGCCAGCACCTGGGGGGGACCTAACACCGGGGAGCTGTTTTTT. Amino acids: CASTWGGPNTGELFF. The chain carries TRBV27 and TRBJ2-2; TRBD2 matches 7 bases. Germline CDR1 and CDR2: MNHEY and SMNVEV (reference sequence). Trimming removed 7 bases from V and 2 bases from J; junction bases left unmatched: 7. The CDR3 is made up of 15 amino acids.

The V call is TRBV5-4, the J call TRBJ2-3; possible D gene TRBD2, 6 bases. Trimming removed 4 bases from V and 5 bases from J, with 20 bases in between. The CDR3 spans 16 residues. The germline V gene has CDR1 SGHNT and CDR2 YYREEE (reference sequence). The DNA for the CDR3 is TGTGCCAGCAGCAACTTCGGGACTCTGCAGATAGATACGCAGTATTTT. Its translation is CASSNFGTLQIDTQYF.

The chain is built from TRBV15 and TRBJ2-2; the D is unclear. The CDR3 is made up of 17 amino acids. V lost 0 bases, J lost 1 base, and 12 bases lay in between. Germline-derived CDR1 and CDR2 are LNHNV and YYDKDF (reference sequence). Here the CDR3 DNA reads TGTGCCACCAGCAGAGATACCATCCCGGGGAACACCGGGGAGCTGTTTTTT. Translation gives CATSRDTIPGNTGELFF.

The chain joins TRBV6-5 to TRBJ2-7; D is unresolved. V lost 2 bases and J 3 bases, leaving 11 bases between the germline ends. The CDR3 spans 14 residues. Per the germline V gene, CDR1 is MNHEY and CDR2 is SVGAGI. CDR3 residues: CASSYGGVNYEQYF. CDR3 bases: TGTGCCAGCAGTTACGGCGGAGTCAACTACGAGCAGTACTTC.

The DNA for the CDR3 is TGCAGCGTTGAGACGGGAGAGGGGACAGATACGCAGTATTTT. Amino acid sequence: CSVETGEGTDTQYF. The genes are TRBV29-1 and TRBJ2-3; TRBD2 is a possible D gene (6 bases). CDR1 and CDR2 from the germline V gene are SQVTM and ANQGSEA. V was cut by 3 bases and J by 3 bases, with 13 bases left in between. The CDR3 sequence is 14 residues long.

The gene calls are TRBV28 and TRBJ2-7, with 13 bases that match TRBD2. The CDR3 has 18 residues. The germline V gene has CDR1 MDHEN and CDR2 SYDVKM. J lost 2 bases, V lost 5 bases, and 12 bases had no gene match. CDR3 in amino acids: CASSRPGLAGQYPYEQYF. The CDR3 DNA reads TGTGCCAGCAGTCGACCGGGACTAGCGGGACAATACCCCTACGAGCAGTACTTC.